The 5 T cell receptor beta chains presented below share a single source sample, sequenced in a study of control samples from healthy donors and cancer patients. Some clones are missing from TCRdb's copy, which holds only in-frame ones; the method was immunoSEQ multiplex PCR. There are approximately 120,000 clones in the sample; roughly nine tenths occur only once, and roughly 4% lies in the top ten. Sequencing input: blood. The receptor set was obtained from a human donor in good health. The donor label of this sample is uncertain.

This rearrangement joins TRBV7-6 to TRBJ2-5, with TRBD2 identical over 8 bases. Trimming took 5 bases from V and 4 from J; bases not matched to a gene: 9. This CDR3 has 15 amino acids. Germline-derived CDR1 and CDR2 are SGHVS and FNYEAQ. This CDR3 reads CASSPGGGPGETQYF. CDR3 nucleotide sequence: TGTGCCAGCAGCCCCGGCGGGGGGCCTGGAGAGACCCAGTACTTC.

This rearrangement joins TRBV19 to TRBJ1-6; D is unresolved. Germline loops: CDR1 LNHDA, CDR2 SQIVND (reference sequence). CDR3 length equals 17 residues. Trimming stripped 4 bases from V and 2 bases from J, with 15 bases between. The CDR3 spells CASSKLSETTYNSPLHF. CDR3 nucleotides: TGTGCCAGTAGTAAGCTCAGCGAGACGACCTATAATTCACCCCTCCACTTT.

In its sample, this clone was seen a few times. V is TRBV4-1 and J is TRBJ1-3; D is unclear. Between the trimmed V and J ends, which lost 3 bases and 0 bases, there was a span of 15 bases. Germline loops: CDR1 MGHRA, CDR2 YSYEKL. The CDR3 runs 17 residues. The CDR3 bases are TGCGCCAGCAGCCATCCCCCTGTGTCAACCTCTGGAAACACCATATATTTT. This sequence encodes CASSHPPVSTSGNTIYF.

The rearrangement links TRBV11-2 to TRBJ1-4; TRBD1 matches at 7 bases. Germline values: CDR1 SGHAT, CDR2 FQNNGV. V was clipped by 3 bases and J by 0 bases; unmatched bases: 4. The CDR3 length is 16 residues. Here the CDR3 DNA reads TGTGCCAGCAGCTTGGCAGGGACAGCAACTAATGAAAAACTGTTTTTT. Amino acid sequence: CASSLAGTATNEKLFF.

CDR3 sequence (DNA): TGTGCCAGCAGTTTTTCTGGGGAAAAACTGTTTTTT. Its protein is CASSFSGEKLFF. V usage is TRBV27 and J usage is TRBJ1-4, with D unresolved. V was trimmed by 3 bases and J by 8 bases, leaving 7 bases between them. The CDR3 is 12 amino acids. Germline CDR1 MNHEY, CDR2 SMNVEV (reference sequence).